Each of the 16 T cell receptor beta chains below was sequenced from the same sample in a study of T-cell reconstitution after alpha-beta-depleted transplantation in children. The TCRbeta library incorporated unique molecular identifiers. In TCRdb, the PCR reads were re-called with MiXCR into one record per CDR3 protein. The sample holds about 460,000 distinct CDR3 sequences, about 10% seen once. This sample comprised PBMCs, mostly from graft donor cells, obtained 180 days after TCRalphabeta/CD19-depleted stem cell transplant. The receptors come from a female patient aged 2 to 10 who had a stem cell transplant for aplastic anemia, so the T cells may come from the graft donor.

This clonotype was counted only a few times. This chain connects TRBV15 to TRBJ2-7; no clear D gene. Germline values: CDR1 LNHNV, CDR2 YYDKDF (reference sequence). The ends were cut back, 0 bases at V and 3 bases at J, with 6 bases in the middle. CDR3 length: 13 residues. The CDR3, as DNA: TGTGCCACCAGCAGAGATCTGTTCTACGAGCAGTACGTC. Its protein is CATSRDLFYEQYV.

This clonotype was observed a handful of times. This chain connects TRBV6-2 or TRBV6-3 to TRBJ2-2; 11 nucleotides line up with TRBD2. The ends lost 2 bases at V and 6 bases at J; junction bases unmatched: 14. The CDR3 length is 19 residues. CDR1 and CDR2 from the germline V gene are MNHEY and SVGEGT. The CDR3 loop reads CASSYPEKPLAGDAGELFF. Written as DNA, the CDR3 is TGTGCCAGCAGTTACCCAGAAAAGCCACTAGCGGGAGACGCCGGGGAGCTGTTTTTT.

This clonotype was detected ten times or more. This rearrangement joins TRBV6-2 or TRBV6-3 to TRBJ2-7, with 11 bases lining up with TRBD2. The CDR3 length is 18 residues. CDR1 is MNHEY, CDR2 SVGEGT, per germline. Unmatched junction bases numbered 9, after V lost 2 bases and J lost 0 bases. Here the CDR3 reads CASSYQGLAGLRSYEQYV. The CDR3 DNA is TGTGCCAGCAGTTACCAAGGACTAGCGGGCCTCCGCTCCTACGAGCAGTACGTC.

The V and J genes are TRBV5-1 and TRBJ1-2, with a possible D match to TRBD1 (5 bases). The length of the CDR3 is 15 residues. CDR1 and CDR2 (germline): SGHRS, YFSETQ. V lost 3 bases and J 1 base, leaving 13 bases between the germline ends. The CDR3 here is CASSSGTRLNYGYTF. CDR3 bases: TGCGCCAGCAGCTCCGGGACTCGCCTTAACTATGGCTACACCTTC.

This clonotype was detected a few times. The rearrangement uses TRBV28 and TRBJ1-2; D not resolved. Germline CDR1 reads MDHEN; CDR2 reads SYDVKM. The CDR3 has 13 residues. Trimming shortened V by 7 bases and J by 4 bases, and 13 bases separated the two germline ends. The CDR3 DNA reads TGTGCCAGCAAAGTTCCCCAGAGCTATGGCTACACCTTC. The encoded protein is CASKVPQSYGYTF.

This clonotype was seen just once. The J gene is TRBJ2-7, the V gene TRBV6-2 or TRBV6-3; D uncertain. The CDR3 has 14 residues. The germline V gene has CDR1 MNHEY and CDR2 SVGEGT. The germline V and J ends were trimmed by 2 bases and 3 bases, with 11 bases remaining between them. The CDR3 DNA is TGTGCCAGCAGTTACGACATCTGGGGCTACGAGCAGTACGTC. Translated, it gives CASSYDIWGYEQYV.

The genes are TRBV7-2 and TRBJ1-4, with a tentative D call TRBD1 (6 bases). CDR3 length equals 17 residues. The germline gives CDR1 SGHTA, CDR2 FQGNSA. V was clipped by 3 bases and J by 2 bases, with 16 bases between them. The CDR3 nucleotides are TGTGCCAGCAGCTTTGGGGGGCCCAGAGGGACTAATGAAAAACTGTTTTTT. It yields the protein CASSFGGPRGTNEKLFF.

This clonotype was found many times. The CDR3 here is CASSLAGVGPGELFF. DNA of the CDR3: TGTGCCAGCAGCTTAGCCGGGGTCGGGCCCGGGGAGCTGTTTTTT. The rearrangement links TRBV7-2 to TRBJ2-2; maybe TRBD2 (5 bases). Trimming left V 0 bases short and J 6 bases short, with 11 bases between. CDR1 SGHTA and CDR2 FQGNSA come from the germline V gene. CDR3 length: 15 amino acids.

This clonotype was seen more than once but under ten times. The chain carries TRBV3-1 and TRBJ1-1; D remains unclear. Germline CDR1 and CDR2: LGHDT and YNNKEL (reference sequence). V lost 1 base and J 1 base, leaving 7 bases between the germline ends. This CDR3 region has 14 residues. The CDR3 region is CASSQVESNTEAFF. In nucleotides, the CDR3 is TGTGCCAGCAGCCAAGTAGAGTCGAACACTGAAGCTTTCTTT.

A few counts support this clonotype. CDR3 residues: CASSPLGVAYNEQFF. The CDR3 DNA is TGTGCCAGCAGCCCCCTCGGGGTCGCATACAATGAGCAGTTCTTC. The chain combines TRBV7-6 with TRBJ2-1, with TRBD2 as a possible D gene (5 bases). Germline assignment: CDR1 SGHVS and CDR2 FNYEAQ. The CDR3 is made up of 15 amino acids. V was clipped by 5 bases and J by 4 bases, with 15 bases between them.

The chain uses TRBV19 and TRBJ2-7; D remains unclear. V dropped 8 bases and J dropped 0 bases, with 11 bases sitting between them. This CDR3 spans 13 amino acids. CDR1 LNHDA and CDR2 SQIVND come from the germline V gene (reference sequence). For the CDR3, the DNA is TGTGCCAGTGCCGGGTCCCTCTCCTACGAGCAGTACTTC. Encoded protein: CASAGSLSYEQYF. Variable domain in full (rest from reference TRBV19 and TRBJ2-7): DGGITQSPKYLFRKEGQNVTLSCEQNLNHDAMYWYRQDPGQGLRLIYYSQIVNDFQKGDIAEGYSVSREKKESFPLTVTSAQKNPTAFYLCASAGSLSYEQYFGPGTRLTVT.

The rearrangement joins TRBV3-1 to TRBJ2-7; D not resolved. Trimming removed 1 base at V and 4 bases at J, with 11 bases between. CDR3 length: 14 amino acids. From germline, CDR1 is LGHDT and CDR2 YNNKEL (reference sequence). CDR3 sequence (DNA): TGTGCCAGCAGCCAAGTGCACACCCCGTACGAGCAGTACTTC. It is translated as CASSQVHTPYEQYF.

The table lists this clonotype with a few counts. The V gene is TRBV6-4, the J gene TRBJ2-3; TRBD2 aligns across 9 bases. Germline CDR1 is MRHNA and CDR2 is SNTAGT. V shed 10 bases and J 3 bases; nucleotides not matched to a gene: 8. The CDR3 runs to 14 residues. CDR3 nucleotide sequence: TGTGCCACCCAACCGGCGGGAGGGACAGATACGCAGTATTTT. Amino acids: CATQPAGGTDTQYF.

V and J are TRBV7-3 and TRBJ2-1, with 9 bases lining up with TRBD2. This CDR3 has 19 amino acids. The germline V gene has CDR1 SGHTA and CDR2 FQGTGA. Trimming at V came to 0 bases and at J to 0 bases, leaving 9 bases not matched to a gene. The CDR3 coding sequence is TGTGCCAGCAGCTTAACGGGACCGGGACTAGCTCTCTCCTACAATGAGCAGTTCTTC. It translates to CASSLTGPGLALSYNEQFF.

This chain joins TRBV12-3 or TRBV12-4 and TRBJ2-1, with 8 positions matching TRBD2. The CDR3 runs to 15 residues. V trimming: 3 bases; J trimming: 8 bases; junction bases outside the gene matches: 9. In nucleotides, the CDR3 is TGTGCCAGCAGTTTTCTGAGCGGGAGAGTGGATGAGCAGTTCTTC. Its translation: CASSFLSGRVDEQFF.

The chain carries TRBV5-4 and TRBJ2-1, with D perhaps matching TRBD1 (6 bases). This CDR3 is built from 15 residues. Germline CDR1 SGHNT, CDR2 YYREEE (reference sequence). Trimming stripped 0 bases from V and 7 bases from J, with 14 bases between. The CDR3 spells CASSLGRARGNEQFF. In DNA form, the CDR3 reads TGTGCCAGCAGCTTGGGGCGGGCTAGGGGGAATGAGCAGTTCTTC.